One sample yielded the 28 T cell receptor beta chains listed below, sequenced in a study of cytomegalovirus exposure and HLA in healthy donors. TCRdb's copy holds only in-frame clones and misses some; the assay was immunoSEQ multiplex PCR. There are some 250,000 clones in the sample; 90% occur only once, and roughly 3% lies in the top ten. Sequenced: PBMCs. The receptor source for this set is a woman aged 25 to 45 in good health and CMV-seronegative.

This chain connects TRBV6-6 to TRBJ2-2, with D possibly matching TRBD1 (5 bases). CDR1 and CDR2 (germline): MNHNY, SVGAGI (reference sequence). V gave up 10 bases and J gave up 6 bases, with 15 bases separating them. The CDR3 has 13 amino acids. CDR3 loop: CAIGIRAAGELFF. DNA of the CDR3: TGTGCCATTGGGATCAGGGCAGCCGGGGAGCTGTTTTTT.

The rearrangement links TRBV5-6 to TRBJ2-1; the D is unclear. CDR1 and CDR2 from the germline V gene are SGHDT and YYEEEE. The V end was cut by 0 bases, the J end by 0 bases, with 10 bases between. CDR3 length: 16 residues. In DNA, the CDR3 is TGTGCCAGCAGCTTGGGGTTAGTTTACTCCTACAATGAGCAGTTCTTC. Its translation is CASSLGLVYSYNEQFF.

The genes are TRBV4-2 and TRBJ2-7; 7 nucleotides line up with TRBD2. CDR1 LGHNA and CDR2 YNFKEQ come from the germline V gene. This CDR3 has 18 residues. V was pared by 2 bases and J by 0 bases, with 13 bases of the junction left unmatched. The CDR3 reads CASSQPGGGSISSYEQYF. In DNA form, the CDR3 reads TGTGCCAGCAGCCAACCTGGGGGGGGGTCGATTAGCTCCTACGAGCAGTACTTC.

This clone has just a few counts. V usage is TRBV29-1 and J usage is TRBJ1-2; 8 positions agree with TRBD1. CDR1 is SQVTM and CDR2 is ANQGSEA in the germline V gene. This CDR3 region has 14 residues. V was clipped by 3 bases and J by 6 bases; unmatched bases: 9. The DNA for the CDR3 is TGCAGCGTTGATGGACAGGGAGACAGCAATGGCTACACCTTC. As protein: CSVDGQGDSNGYTF. The complete variable domain, with remaining parts taken from reference TRBV29-1 and TRBJ1-2, reads SAVISQKPSRDICQRGTSLTIQCQVDSQVTMMFWYRQQPGQSLTLIATANQGSEATYESGFVIDKFPISRPNLTFSTLTVSNMSPEDSSIYLCSVDGQGDSNGYTFGSGTRLTVV.

The chain has TRBV7-9 and TRBJ2-1, with TRBD2 matching over 14 bases. The ends lost 5 bases at V and 8 bases at J; junction bases unmatched: 5. The CDR3 loop spans 15 amino acids. Germline V CDR1 and CDR2: SEHNR, FQNEAQ (reference sequence). CDR3 protein: CASSLGLAGGYEQFF. The DNA of the CDR3 is TGTGCCAGCAGCCTAGGACTAGCGGGAGGCTATGAGCAGTTCTTC.

This clone was detected a few times. The chain carries TRBV28 and TRBJ2-7, with TRBD2 identical over 7 bases. Germline CDR1 reads MDHEN; CDR2 reads SYDVKM. This CDR3 is built from 16 residues. V dropped 4 bases and J dropped 0; count of bases not matched to a gene: 9. The CDR3 protein is CASSSPGGGPSYEQYF. Here the CDR3 DNA reads TGTGCCAGCAGTTCACCCGGGGGAGGGCCCTCCTACGAGCAGTACTTC.

The gene calls are TRBV6-5 and TRBJ1-3; 9 positions match TRBD1. Germline V CDR1 and CDR2: MNHEY, SVGAGI. The V segment lost 6 bases and the J segment 1 base; nucleotides outside the gene matches: 4. CDR3 size: 15 residues. CDR3 bases: TGTGCCAGCAGCCCCGGACAGGGGTCTGGAAACACCATATATTTT. Its translation is CASSPGQGSGNTIYF.

This chain joins TRBV15 and TRBJ1-5; 9 bases line up with TRBD1. Germline V gene data show CDR1 as LNHNV and CDR2 as YYDKDF (reference sequence). The CDR3 consists of 16 residues. J was trimmed by 0 bases and V by 3 bases; bases with no gene match: 3. The CDR3, as DNA: TGTGCCACCAGCAGCTGGGGACAGGGTAGCAATCAGCCCCAGCATTTT. Translation gives CATSSWGQGSNQPQHF. The entire variable domain, with the rest obtained from reference TRBV15 and TRBJ1-5, is as follows: DAMVIQNPRYQVTQFGKPVTLSCSQTLNHNVMYWYQQKSSQAPKLLFHYYDKDFNNEADTPDNFQSRRPNTSFCFLDIRSPGLGDTAMYLCATSSWGQGSNQPQHFGDGTRLSIL.

J is TRBJ2-6 and V is TRBV7-9; 12 bases line up with TRBD2. This CDR3 spans 18 amino acids. Germline V gene lookup returns CDR1 SEHNR and CDR2 FQNEAQ (reference sequence). Trimming cost V 11 bases and J 1 base; bases outside gene matches: 12. The CDR3 coding sequence is TGTGCCGGCGATTTAGGACTAGCGGGAAGGTCTGGGGCCAACGTCCTGACTTTC. Protein: CAGDLGLAGRSGANVLTF.

The J gene is TRBJ2-7, the V gene TRBV29-1, with TRBD2 matching over 8 bases. J was trimmed by 6 bases and V by 7 bases; bases with no gene match: 11. Germline values: CDR1 SQVTM, CDR2 ANQGSEA. This CDR3 comprises 13 residues. DNA for the CDR3: TGCAGCGCCTTACTAGCGGACTCCGTCGAGCAGTACTTC. Residues: CSALLADSVEQYF.

The V and J genes are TRBV19 and TRBJ1-4; D gene ambiguous. This CDR3 contains 13 residues. The ends were cut back, 6 bases at V and 6 bases at J, with 11 bases in the middle. Germline-derived CDR1 and CDR2 are LNHDA and SQIVND (reference sequence). The CDR3 region is CASRHGGDEKLFF. Written as DNA, the CDR3 is TGTGCCAGTAGGCACGGTGGGGATGAAAAACTGTTTTTT.

This clone was seen once. The gene calls are TRBV6-1 and TRBJ2-7; perhaps TRBD1 as D (5 bases). Per germline, CDR1 MNHNS and CDR2 SASEGT. V lost 6 bases and J 4 bases, leaving 10 bases between the germline ends. CDR3 length equals 12 residues. The CDR3 nucleotides read TGTGCCAGCAGGGTGACAGCATACGAGCAGTACTTC. Translating gives CASRVTAYEQYF.

This chain uses TRBV9 with TRBJ2-5, with 8 nucleotides matching TRBD2. The CDR3 is 12 residues long. CDR1 and CDR2 from the germline V gene are SGDLS and YYNGEE. V was pared by 7 bases and J by 4 bases, with 3 bases of the junction left unmatched. The CDR3 DNA reads as TGTGCCAGCGGTGCGGGAGGAGAGACCCAGTACTTC. This sequence encodes CASGAGGETQYF.

The chain recombines TRBV4-3 with TRBJ2-1; D may be TRBD1 (6 bases). V was cut by 0 bases and J by 0 bases, with 9 bases left in between. Looked up from germline, CDR1 is LGHNA and CDR2 is YSLEER. The CDR3 length is 16 residues. The CDR3, as DNA: TGCGCCAGCAGCCAAGATGACAGGAGCTCCTACAATGAGCAGTTCTTC. It specifies CASSQDDRSSYNEQFF.

The V and J genes are TRBV19 and TRBJ2-3, with 10 bases matching TRBD2. J lost 6 bases, V lost 5 bases, and 8 bases had no gene match. The CDR3 has 15 amino acids. Germline CDR1 and CDR2: LNHDA and SQIVND (reference sequence). For the CDR3, the DNA is TGTGCCAGTAGTGATCTAGCGGGAGTGCATGATACGCAGTATTTT. This encodes CASSDLAGVHDTQYF.

The CDR3 sequence: CASSVGYRGTGANVLTF. CDR3 sequence (DNA): TGTGCCAGCAGCGTAGGTTATCGGGGAACTGGGGCCAACGTCCTGACTTTC. The chain is built from TRBV9 and TRBJ2-6, with D possibly TRBD2 on 5 matching bases. This CDR3 is built from 17 residues. Trimming took off 0 bases at V and 2 bases at J, with 12 bases between the two ends. Germline V CDR1 and CDR2: SGDLS, YYNGEE.

The V and J genes are TRBV2 and TRBJ2-2; D unclear. The length of the CDR3 is 14 residues. Germline CDR1 and CDR2: SNHLY and FYNNEI. Deletions cut 5 bases from V and 5 bases from J, with 12 bases between. The chain's CDR3 is CASSPEFGTGELFF. CDR3 bases: TGTGCCAGCAGTCCCGAATTTGGGACCGGGGAGCTGTTTTTT.

V and J are TRBV7-2 and TRBJ1-1, with D possibly TRBD1 on 5 matching bases. Between the trimmed V and J ends, which lost 2 bases and 0 bases, there was a span of 10 bases. Germline assignment: CDR1 SGHTA and CDR2 FQGNSA. The CDR3 contains 15 residues. The CDR3 loop is CASSLQGGMNTEAFF. The CDR3 coding sequence is TGTGCCAGCAGCTTACAGGGCGGTATGAACACTGAAGCTTTCTTT.

J is TRBJ1-1 and V is TRBV6-6; D perhaps matches TRBD1 (6 bases). Germline assignment: CDR1 MNHNY and CDR2 SVGAGI (reference sequence). The CDR3 length is 14 residues. Trimming pared 6 bases from V and 5 bases from J, leaving 16 bases between. CDR3 protein: CASRSRGGSTEAFF. In nucleotides, the CDR3 is TGTGCCAGCAGGTCTCGGGGGGGCTCTACTGAAGCTTTCTTT.

The V and J genes are TRBV15 and TRBJ2-3; 8 nucleotides match TRBD2. CDR1 is LNHNV, CDR2 YYDKDF, per germline (reference sequence). With 6 bases clipped from V and 2 bases from J, the junction kept 4 bases outside the gene matches. The CDR3 loop spans 14 amino acids. CDR3 bases: TGTGCCACCAGTTGGACTAGCTCCACAGATACGCAGTATTTT. This translates into CATSWTSSTDTQYF.

This clone was seen only once. The chain links TRBV6-6 to TRBJ2-5; 10 nucleotides line up with TRBD2. The J segment lost 2 bases and the V segment lost 2 bases, leaving 2 bases of the junction unmatched. Germline lookup yields CDR1 MNHNY and CDR2 SVGAGI (reference sequence). The CDR3 extends over 15 amino acids. CDR3 in amino acids: CASSYHSGRQETQYF. The CDR3 DNA sequence: TGTGCCAGCAGTTACCATAGCGGGAGGCAAGAGACCCAGTACTTC.

The chain is built from TRBV5-4 and TRBJ1-2; possibly TRBD1 for D (5 bases). This CDR3 is built from 16 residues. Germline assignment: CDR1 SGHNT and CDR2 YYREEE (reference sequence). Trimming stripped 4 bases from V and 4 bases from J, with 20 bases between. The CDR3 coding sequence is TGTGCCAGCAGCGACGAACCGGGACCGCGTAGCTATGGCTACACCTTC. Translating it yields CASSDEPGPRSYGYTF.

This chain uses TRBV19 with TRBJ1-1; D unclear. Germline assignment: CDR1 LNHDA and CDR2 SQIVND (reference sequence). The V end was cut by 7 bases, the J end by 7 bases, with 13 bases between. This CDR3 has 12 amino acids. The CDR3 here is CASNSGISEAFF. The CDR3 coding sequence is TGTGCCAGTAACTCGGGTATCAGTGAAGCTTTCTTT.

This clone was counted once. DNA for the CDR3: TGTGCCAGTAGCCCGCGGAGGAGTGCCACCGGGGAGCTGTTTTTT. It translates to CASSPRRSATGELFF. This sequence joins TRBV19 and TRBJ2-2; D is perhaps TRBD2 (5 bases). This CDR3 comprises 15 residues. The V and J ends lost 6 bases and 4 bases respectively, with 15 bases between them. Per the germline V gene, CDR1 is LNHDA and CDR2 is SQIVND (reference sequence).

The V and J genes are TRBV2 and TRBJ2-7; a weak D match, TRBD1 (6 bases). V dropped 3 bases and J dropped 2 bases, with 14 bases sitting between them. Germline CDR1 reads SNHLY; CDR2 reads FYNNEI. The CDR3 is 15 amino acids. The CDR3, as DNA: TGTGCCAGCAGTGACGGGACAATAGCCACCTACGAGCAGTACTTC. Amino acids: CASSDGTIATYEQYF.

This rearrangement joins TRBV29-1 to TRBJ2-6; D is unclear. V lost 6 bases and J 0 bases, leaving 9 bases between the germline ends. CDR1 is SQVTM and CDR2 is ANQGSEA in the germline V gene. This CDR3 is built from 14 residues. DNA of the CDR3: TGCAGCGTCCCCTCCCCCTCTGGGGCCAACGTCCTGACTTTC. It encodes CSVPSPSGANVLTF.

The CDR3 region has the DNA TGTGCCAGCACGGATACAGGGCCCTTAAATGAGCAGTTCTTC. Protein product: CASTDTGPLNEQFF. V usage is TRBV6-1 and J usage is TRBJ2-1; tentatively, D is TRBD1 (6 bases). This CDR3 contains 14 residues. The V end was cut by 7 bases, the J end by 7 bases, with 17 bases between. The germline gives CDR1 MNHNS, CDR2 SASEGT.

The chain couples TRBV7-6 to TRBJ2-7; weak D call: TRBD2 (6 bases). Trimming took off 1 base at V and 0 bases at J, with 7 bases between the two ends. This CDR3 region has 14 residues. In germline, CDR1 is SGHVS, CDR2 FNYEAQ. CDR3 coding DNA: TGTGCCAGCAGCTTAGTCGGGAGCTCCTACGAGCAGTACTTC. Residues: CASSLVGSSYEQYF.